This entry is about one T cell receptor (beta chain). The antigen is undetermined. The data originate from a study of T cell responses to AZD1222 COVID-19 vaccine. Overall study results and limits: Seropositive at baseline were only a handful of AZD1222 recipients.

TCRdb's copy holds only in-frame clones and misses some; the assay was immunoSEQ multiplex PCR. The table has over 130,000 clones, approximately 89% seen once; the top ten hold about 4.4%. The germline V and J ends were trimmed by 0 bases and 0 bases, with 21 bases remaining between them. The CDR3 totals 20 residues. Germline CDR1 and CDR2: SGHRS and YFSETQ. Here the sequenced sample was peripheral blood, taken on day 0 of AZD1222 vaccination. This chain joins TRBV5-1 and TRBJ1-4; D uncertain. The sequence came from an adult in good health. Here the CDR3 reads CASSLDLKDSVRTTNEKLFF. The CDR3 coding sequence is TGCGCCAGCAGCTTGGATTTAAAGGACTCAGTACGGACAACTAATGAAAAACTGTTTTTT.